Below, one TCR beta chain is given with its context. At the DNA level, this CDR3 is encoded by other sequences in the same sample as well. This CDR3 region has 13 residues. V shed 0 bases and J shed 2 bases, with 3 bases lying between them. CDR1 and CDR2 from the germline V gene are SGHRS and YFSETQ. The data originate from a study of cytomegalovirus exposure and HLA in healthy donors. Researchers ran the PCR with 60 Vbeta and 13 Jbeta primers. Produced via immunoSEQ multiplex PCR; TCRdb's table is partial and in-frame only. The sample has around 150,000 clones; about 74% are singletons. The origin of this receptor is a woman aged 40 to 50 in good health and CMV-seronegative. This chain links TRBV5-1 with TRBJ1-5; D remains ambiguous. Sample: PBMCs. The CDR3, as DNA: TGCGCCAGCAGCTTGGCCGGCAATCAGCCCCAGCATTTT. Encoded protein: CASSLAGNQPQHF. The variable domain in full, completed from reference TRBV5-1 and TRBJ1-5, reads KAGVTQTPRYLIKTRGQQVTLSCSPISGHRSVSWYQQTPGQGLQFLFEYFSETQRNKGNFPGRFSGRQFSNSRSEMNVSTLELGDSALYLCASSLAGNQPQHFGDGTRLSIL.